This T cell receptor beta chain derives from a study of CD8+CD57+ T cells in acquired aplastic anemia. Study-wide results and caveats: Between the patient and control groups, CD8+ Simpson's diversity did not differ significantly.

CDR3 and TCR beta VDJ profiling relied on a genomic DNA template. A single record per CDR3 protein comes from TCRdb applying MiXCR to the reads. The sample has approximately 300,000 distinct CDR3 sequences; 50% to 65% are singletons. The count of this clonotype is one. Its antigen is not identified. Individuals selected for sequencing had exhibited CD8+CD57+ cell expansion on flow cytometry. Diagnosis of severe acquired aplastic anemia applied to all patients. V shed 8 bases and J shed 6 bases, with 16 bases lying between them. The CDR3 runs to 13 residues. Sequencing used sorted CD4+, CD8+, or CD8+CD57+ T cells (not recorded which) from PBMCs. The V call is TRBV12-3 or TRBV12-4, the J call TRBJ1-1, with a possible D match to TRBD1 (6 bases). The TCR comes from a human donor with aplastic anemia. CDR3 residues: CASERQEWAEAFF. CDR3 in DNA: TGTGCCAGCGAAAGACAGGAGTGGGCTGAAGCTTTCTTT.